The 3 T cell receptor beta chains below come from one sample, sequenced in a study of control samples from healthy donors and cancer patients. Assay used: immunoSEQ multiplex PCR; TCRdb lists only in-frame clones, some missing. The sample carries some 140,000 clones, roughly nine tenths recorded once. The sample was blood. Every receptor here comes from a woman aged 25 to 39 in good health.

This clone was seen only once. The chain recombines TRBV3-1 (or the pseudogene TRBV3-2) with TRBJ1-6; D gene ambiguous. The CDR3 has 16 amino acids. V shed 0 bases and J shed 8 bases, with 14 bases lying between them. The germline V gene has CDR1 LGHDT and CDR2 YNNKEL (reference sequence). The CDR3 region is CASSQDPPGQDSPLHF. The CDR3, as DNA: TGTGCCAGCAGCCAAGACCCACCCGGTCAGGATTCACCCCTCCACTTT.

Concerning this clone itself: Other DNA sequences in the same sample also yield this CDR3. The chain combines TRBV7-3 with TRBJ2-3; D is unclear. Germline CDR1 is SGHTA and CDR2 is FQGTGA. This CDR3 is 13 amino acids long. V gave up 2 bases and J gave up 3 bases, with 6 bases separating them. The CDR3 sequence is CASSLLGTDTQYF. CDR3 sequence (DNA): TGTGCCAGCAGCTTACTGGGGACAGATACGCAGTATTTT.

This clone was seen just once. The chain is built from TRBV6-5 and TRBJ2-3; D is undetermined. Germline CDR1 MNHEY, CDR2 SVGAGI. The CDR3 totals 13 residues. Trimming cost V 7 bases and J 2 bases, with 10 bases left between them. CDR3 protein: CASKKSPTDTQYF. The CDR3 coding sequence is TGTGCCAGCAAGAAGTCGCCCACAGATACGCAGTATTTT.